The rows below give T cell receptor beta chains drawn from one sample of a study of T cells after yellow fever vaccination. TCRdb re-called the 5' RACE reads through MiXCR, storing one row per CDR3 protein. Of about 63,000 distinct CDR3 sequences listed, 7.4% are singletons. The sequencing here drew on CD8+ T cells sorted from PBMCs, taken 15 days after the yellow fever booster vaccination. Receptor source: a man aged 30 to 45 who received the YFV17D yellow fever vaccine. Both conserved end residues are part of each CDR3. A D gene is named only where the DNA matches it firmly. A row's size may be missing; if present it is once, few, many or a size class.

>TRBV12-3/TRBV12-4|many|TRBJ2-7|TRBD2
TGTGCCAGCTCTTCCCGAAGAAGCGGGAGAGGCGAGCAGTACTTC
CASSSRRSGRGEQYF
>TRBV18|few|TRBJ2-7|TRBD1
TGTGCCAGCTCACCGCCGGGCCAGGGGGCCTGGGAGCAGTACTTC
CASSPPGQGAWEQYF
>TRBV6-2/TRBV6-3|NA|TRBJ1-1|NA
TGTGCCAGCAGTTACTCGGTTGGGAGAATGAACACTGAAGCTTTCTTT
CASSYSVGRMNTEAFF
>TRBV7-2|many|TRBJ2-7|NA
TGTGCCAGCAGCTTATTGGGCGGGATGGACGAGCAGTACTTC
CASSLLGGMDEQYF
>TRBV7-6|many|TRBJ2-7|NA
TGTGCCAGCAGTCCCGGGGATTACGAGCAGTACTTC
CASSPGDYEQYF
>TRBV15|many|TRBJ2-7|NA
TGTGCCACGTCTGGGGGGCAGACCTACGAGCAGTACTTC
CATSGGQTYEQYF
>TRBV6-5|many|TRBJ2-5|TRBD1
TGTGCCAGCACTTGGGACAGGGGGCGCAGAAAGACCCAGTACTTC
CASTWDRGRRKTQYF
>TRBV5-6|many|TRBJ1-5|NA
TGTGCCAGCAGCCCGTGGGGTGCTGGTGTACGGGCCCAGCATTTT
CASSPWGAGVRAQHF
>TRBV6-1|many|TRBJ2-1|NA
TGTGCCAGCAGTGGACTTAGCTCCTACAATGAGCAGTTCTTC
CASSGLSSYNEQFF
>TRBV7-8|many|TRBJ1-1|NA
TGTGCCAGCAGCCCTTCGAACACTGAAGCTTTCTTT
CASSPSNTEAFF
>TRBV19|NA|TRBJ2-1|NA
TGTGCCAGTTCCGTGGCTTACAATGAGCAGTTCTTC
CASSVAYNEQFF
>TRBV11-2|NA|TRBJ2-1|NA
TGTGCCAGCAGCTTAATCCTAGGACAGGTTGGGGGGGTGAAAAATGAGCAGTTCTTC
CASSLILGQVGGVKNEQFF
>TRBV5-1|many|TRBJ2-2|NA
TGCGCCAGCAGCTTTACGGGGGAGCTGTTTTTT
CASSFTGELFF
>TRBV7-6|many|TRBJ2-7|TRBD1
TGTGCCAGCACAGGGGGCGAGGACGAGCAGTACTTC
CASTGGEDEQYF
>TRBV12-3/TRBV12-4|many|TRBJ1-2|NA
TGTGCCAGCAGTTTTGGTCCGGGTGGCTATGGCTACACCTTC
CASSFGPGGYGYTF
>TRBV4-3|many|TRBJ2-7|NA
TGCGCCAGCAGCCAAGATAGTAGGCCTGACTACGAGCAGTACTTC
CASSQDSRPDYEQYF